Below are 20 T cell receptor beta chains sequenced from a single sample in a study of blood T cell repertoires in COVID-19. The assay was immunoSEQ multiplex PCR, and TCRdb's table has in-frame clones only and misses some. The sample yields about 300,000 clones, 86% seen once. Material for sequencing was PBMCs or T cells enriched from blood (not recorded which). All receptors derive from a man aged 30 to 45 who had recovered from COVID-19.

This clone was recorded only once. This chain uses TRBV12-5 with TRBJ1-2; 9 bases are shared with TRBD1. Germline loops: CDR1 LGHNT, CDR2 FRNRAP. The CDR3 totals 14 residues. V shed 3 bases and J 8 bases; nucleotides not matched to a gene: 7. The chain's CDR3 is CASGFNRGLEGYTF. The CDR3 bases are TGTGCTAGTGGTTTCAACAGGGGGCTTGAGGGCTACACCTTC.

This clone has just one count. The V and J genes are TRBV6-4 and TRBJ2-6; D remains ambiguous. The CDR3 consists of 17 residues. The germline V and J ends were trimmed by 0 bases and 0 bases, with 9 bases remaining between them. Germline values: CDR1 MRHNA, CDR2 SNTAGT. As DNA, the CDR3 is TGTGCCAGCAGTGACTCGAGATCCCACTCTGGGGCCAACGTCCTGACTTTC. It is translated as CASSDSRSHSGANVLTF.

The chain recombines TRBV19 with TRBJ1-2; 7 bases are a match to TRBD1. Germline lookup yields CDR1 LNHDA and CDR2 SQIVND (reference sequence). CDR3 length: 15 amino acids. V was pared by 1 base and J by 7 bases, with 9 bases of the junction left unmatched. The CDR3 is CASSIGRGPTRGYTF. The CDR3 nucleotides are TGTGCCAGTAGTATAGGAAGGGGGCCGACTCGTGGCTACACCTTC.

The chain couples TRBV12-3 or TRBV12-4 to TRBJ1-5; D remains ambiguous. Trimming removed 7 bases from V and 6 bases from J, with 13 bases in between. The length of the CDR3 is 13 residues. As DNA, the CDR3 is TGTGCCAGCACCTCCGGTTATATTCAGCCCCAGCATTTT. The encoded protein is CASTSGYIQPQHF.

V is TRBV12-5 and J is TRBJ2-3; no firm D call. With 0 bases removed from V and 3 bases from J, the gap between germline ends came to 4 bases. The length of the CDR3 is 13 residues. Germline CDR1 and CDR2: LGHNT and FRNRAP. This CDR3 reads CASGLVLTDTQYF. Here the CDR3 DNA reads TGTGCTAGTGGTTTGGTACTGACAGATACGCAGTATTTT.

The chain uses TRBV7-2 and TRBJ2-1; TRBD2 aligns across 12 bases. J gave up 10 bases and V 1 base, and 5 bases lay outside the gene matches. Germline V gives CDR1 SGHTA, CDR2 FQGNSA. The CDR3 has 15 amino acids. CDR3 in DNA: TGTGCCAGCAGCTTAGTGGTGACTAGCGGGAGAGAGCAGTTCTTC. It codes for CASSLVVTSGREQFF.

The CDR3 sequence is CAISEWDRDLNGYTF. CDR3 DNA: TGTGCCATCAGTGAATGGGACAGGGACTTAAACGGCTACACCTTC. The rearrangement links TRBV10-3 to TRBJ1-2; 9 bases align to TRBD1. The V gene end was trimmed by 3 bases and the J gene end by 8 bases; junction bases not matched to a gene: 10. CDR1 is ENHRY, CDR2 SYGVKD, per germline. This CDR3 is built from 15 residues.

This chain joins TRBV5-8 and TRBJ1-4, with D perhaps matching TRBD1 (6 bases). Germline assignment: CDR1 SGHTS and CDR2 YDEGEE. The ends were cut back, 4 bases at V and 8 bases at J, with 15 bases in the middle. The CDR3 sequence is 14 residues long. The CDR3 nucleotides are TGTGCCAGCAGCGTGGGGGGCCTAAGGGAAAAACTGTTTTTT. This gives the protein CASSVGGLREKLFF.

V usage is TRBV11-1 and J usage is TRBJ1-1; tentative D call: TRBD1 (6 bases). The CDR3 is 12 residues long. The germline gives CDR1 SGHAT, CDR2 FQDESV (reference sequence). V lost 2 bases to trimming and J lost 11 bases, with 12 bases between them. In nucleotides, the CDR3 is TGTGCCAGCAGCTTAAACCCCCAGGGGGCTTTCTTT. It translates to CASSLNPQGAFF.

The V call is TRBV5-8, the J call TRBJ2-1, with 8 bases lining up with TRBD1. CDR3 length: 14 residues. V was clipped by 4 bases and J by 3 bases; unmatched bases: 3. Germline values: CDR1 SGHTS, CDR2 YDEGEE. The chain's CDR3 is CASSVGTGYNEQFF. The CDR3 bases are TGTGCCAGCAGCGTCGGGACAGGCTACAATGAGCAGTTCTTC.

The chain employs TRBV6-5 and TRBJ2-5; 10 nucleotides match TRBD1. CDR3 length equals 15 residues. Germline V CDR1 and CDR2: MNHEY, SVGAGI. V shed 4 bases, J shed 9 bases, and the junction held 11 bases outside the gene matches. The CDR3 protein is CASSLLAGTGAAQYF. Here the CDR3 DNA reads TGTGCCAGCAGTTTGCTAGCCGGGACAGGGGCGGCCCAGTACTTC.

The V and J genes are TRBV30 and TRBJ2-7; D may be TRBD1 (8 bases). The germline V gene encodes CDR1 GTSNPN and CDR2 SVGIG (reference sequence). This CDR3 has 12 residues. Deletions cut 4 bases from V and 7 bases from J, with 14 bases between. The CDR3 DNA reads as TGTGCCTGGACTAACAGGGGGGGGGAGCAGTACTTC. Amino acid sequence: CAWTNRGGEQYF.

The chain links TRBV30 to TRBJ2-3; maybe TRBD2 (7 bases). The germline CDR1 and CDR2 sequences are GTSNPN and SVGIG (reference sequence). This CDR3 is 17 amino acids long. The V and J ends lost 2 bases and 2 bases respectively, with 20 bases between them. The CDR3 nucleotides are TGTGCCTGGAGTTTGGGGAGTGGCGGGGGCTACACAGATACGCAGTATTTT. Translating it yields CAWSLGSGGGYTDTQYF.

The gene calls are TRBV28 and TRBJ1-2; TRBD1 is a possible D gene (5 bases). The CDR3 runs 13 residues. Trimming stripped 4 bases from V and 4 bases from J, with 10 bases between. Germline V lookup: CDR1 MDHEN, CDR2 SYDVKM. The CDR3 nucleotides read TGTGCCAGCAGTTCGCAGGGACTCTATGGCTACACCTTC. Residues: CASSSQGLYGYTF.

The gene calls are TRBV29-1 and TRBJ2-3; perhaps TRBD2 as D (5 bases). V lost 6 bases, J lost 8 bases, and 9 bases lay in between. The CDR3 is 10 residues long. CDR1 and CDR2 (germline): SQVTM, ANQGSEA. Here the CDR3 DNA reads TGCAGCGTGCTAGGAGGTACGCAGTATTTT. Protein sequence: CSVLGGTQYF.

The CDR3 here is CASSPRTSGGADTQYF. In nucleotides, the CDR3 is TGCGCCAGCAGCCCACGGACTAGCGGGGGGGCAGATACGCAGTATTTT. The chain is built from TRBV5-1 and TRBJ2-3, with 15 bases matching TRBD2. The V gene end was trimmed by 4 bases and the J gene end by 4 bases; junction bases not matched to a gene: 4. CDR3 length: 16 amino acids. The germline V gene encodes CDR1 SGHRS and CDR2 YFSETQ.

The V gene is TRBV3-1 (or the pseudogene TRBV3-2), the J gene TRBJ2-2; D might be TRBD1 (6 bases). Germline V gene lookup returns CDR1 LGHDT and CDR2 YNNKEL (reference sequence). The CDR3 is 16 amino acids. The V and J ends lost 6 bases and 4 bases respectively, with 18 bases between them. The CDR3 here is CASRLTGQGSTGELFF. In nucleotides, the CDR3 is TGTGCCAGCAGGCTTACAGGGCAAGGATCCACCGGGGAGCTGTTTTTT.

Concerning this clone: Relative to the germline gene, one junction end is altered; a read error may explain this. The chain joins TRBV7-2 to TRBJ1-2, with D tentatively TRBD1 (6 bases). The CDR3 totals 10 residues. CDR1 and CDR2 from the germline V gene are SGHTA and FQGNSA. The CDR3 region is CRTAIDGYTF. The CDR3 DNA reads TGCAGGACAGCCATCGATGGCTACACCTTC. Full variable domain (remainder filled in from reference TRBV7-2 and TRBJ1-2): GAGVSQSPSNKVTEKGKDVELRCDPISGHTALYWYRQSLGQGLEFLIYFQGNSAPDKSGLPSDRFSAERTGGSVSTLTIQRTQQEDSAVYLCRTAIDGYTFGSGTRLTVV.

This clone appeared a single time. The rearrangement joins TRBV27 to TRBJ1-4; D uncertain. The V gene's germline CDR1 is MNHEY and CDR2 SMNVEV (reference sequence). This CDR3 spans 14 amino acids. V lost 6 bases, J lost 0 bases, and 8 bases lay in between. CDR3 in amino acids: CASSSLATNEKLFF. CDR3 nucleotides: TGTGCCAGCAGCAGCCTAGCAACTAATGAAAAACTGTTTTTT.

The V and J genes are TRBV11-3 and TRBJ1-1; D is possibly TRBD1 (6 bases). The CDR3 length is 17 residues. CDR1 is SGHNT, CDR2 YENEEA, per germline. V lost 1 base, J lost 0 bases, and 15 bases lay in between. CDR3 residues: CASSLGTGRVMNTEAFF. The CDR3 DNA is TGTGCCAGCAGCTTAGGCACAGGGAGGGTGATGAACACTGAAGCTTTCTTT.